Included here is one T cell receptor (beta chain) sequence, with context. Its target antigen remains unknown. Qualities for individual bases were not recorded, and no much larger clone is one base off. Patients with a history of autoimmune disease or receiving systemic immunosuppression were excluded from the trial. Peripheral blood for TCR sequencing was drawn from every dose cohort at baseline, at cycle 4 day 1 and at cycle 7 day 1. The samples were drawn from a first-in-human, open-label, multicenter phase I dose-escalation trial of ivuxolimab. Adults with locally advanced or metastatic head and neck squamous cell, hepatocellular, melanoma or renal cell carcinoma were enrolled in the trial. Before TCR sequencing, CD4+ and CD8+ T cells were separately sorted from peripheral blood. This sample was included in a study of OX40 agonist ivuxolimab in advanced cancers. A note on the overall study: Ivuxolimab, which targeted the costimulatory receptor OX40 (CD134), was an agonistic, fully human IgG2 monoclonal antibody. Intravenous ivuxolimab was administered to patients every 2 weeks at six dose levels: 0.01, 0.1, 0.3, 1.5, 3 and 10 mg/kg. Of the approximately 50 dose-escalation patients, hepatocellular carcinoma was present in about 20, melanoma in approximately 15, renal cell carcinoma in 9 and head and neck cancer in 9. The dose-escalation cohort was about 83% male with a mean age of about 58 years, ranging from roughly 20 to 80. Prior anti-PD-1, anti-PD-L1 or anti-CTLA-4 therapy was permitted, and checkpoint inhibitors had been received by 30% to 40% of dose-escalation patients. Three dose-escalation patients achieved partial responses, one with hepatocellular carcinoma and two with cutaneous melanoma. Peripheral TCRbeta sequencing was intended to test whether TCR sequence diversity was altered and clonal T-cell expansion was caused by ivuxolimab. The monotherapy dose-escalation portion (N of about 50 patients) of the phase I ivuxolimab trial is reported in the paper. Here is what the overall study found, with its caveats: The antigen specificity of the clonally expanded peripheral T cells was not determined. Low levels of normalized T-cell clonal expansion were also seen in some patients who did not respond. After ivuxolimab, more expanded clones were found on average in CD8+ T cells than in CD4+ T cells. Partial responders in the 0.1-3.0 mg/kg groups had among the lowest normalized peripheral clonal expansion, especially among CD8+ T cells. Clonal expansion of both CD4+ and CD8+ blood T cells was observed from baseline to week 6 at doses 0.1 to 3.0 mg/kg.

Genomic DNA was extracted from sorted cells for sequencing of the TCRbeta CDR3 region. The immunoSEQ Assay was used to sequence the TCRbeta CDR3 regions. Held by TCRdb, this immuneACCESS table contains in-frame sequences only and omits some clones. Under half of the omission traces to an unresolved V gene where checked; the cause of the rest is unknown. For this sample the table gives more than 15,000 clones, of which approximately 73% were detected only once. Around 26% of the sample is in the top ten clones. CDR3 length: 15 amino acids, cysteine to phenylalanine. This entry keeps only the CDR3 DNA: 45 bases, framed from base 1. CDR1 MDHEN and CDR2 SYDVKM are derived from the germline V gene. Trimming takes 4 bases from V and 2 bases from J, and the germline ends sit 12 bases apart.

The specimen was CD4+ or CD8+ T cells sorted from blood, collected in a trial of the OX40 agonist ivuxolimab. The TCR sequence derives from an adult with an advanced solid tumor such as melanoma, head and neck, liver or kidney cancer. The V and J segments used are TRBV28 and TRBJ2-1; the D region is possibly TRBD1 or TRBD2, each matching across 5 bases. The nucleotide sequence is TGTGCCAGCAGTTCGGGGACGGCGACCTACAATGAGCAGTTCTTC. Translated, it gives CASSSGTATYNEQFF.